This entry lists 30 T cell receptor beta chains sequenced from one sample in a study of tumor-infiltrating lymphocytes in primary liver carcinoma. The researchers obtained blood RNA from unsorted whole blood and also extracted germline DNA. With a constant-region primer, TCR beta cDNA was made from around 530 ng of total RNA. Employing slightly modified ARM-PCR, three nested multiplex PCR rounds were run, and these gave rise to the TCR beta libraries. The first two PCR rounds used TRBV1-TRBV30 forward primers with a C-beta reverse primer, 9 to 10 cycles each. TCRdb ran MiXCR on the multiplex PCR reads and lists one entry per CDR3 protein. The sample includes fewer than 350,000 distinct CDR3 sequences, about 61% of them seen just once. The sample consisted of peripheral blood. The receptor source for this set is a man aged 35 to 55 with primary liver carcinoma and hepatitis B virus infection.

To note about this clonotype: A much larger clone differs from this one at a single base, so this may be a read error. The V gene is TRBV11-1, the J gene TRBJ2-7, with TRBD1 matching over 7 bases. CDR1 is SGHAT and CDR2 is FQDESV in the germline V gene (reference sequence). CDR3 length equals 13 residues. The CDR3 region is CANSLERGREQYF. The CDR3 region has the DNA TGTGCCAACAGCTTAGAAAGGGGGCGCGAGCAGTACTTC.

The chain recombines TRBV9 with TRBJ2-1; D remains unclear. The V end lost 1 base, the J end lost 7 bases, and 9 bases lay between the germline ends. CDR1 is SGDLS, CDR2 YYNGEE, per germline. The CDR3 totals 13 residues. CDR3 DNA sequence: TGTGCCAGCAGCGTAACTGATTGGAATGAGCAGTTCTTC. Residues: CASSVTDWNEQFF.

This clonotype showed up many times. The V call is TRBV12-3 or TRBV12-4, the J call TRBJ2-1, with 12 bases lining up with TRBD2. V lost 6 bases and J lost 7; bases outside the gene matches: 4. This CDR3 has 14 amino acids. The DNA for the CDR3 is TGTGCCAGCAGCCGCACTAGCGGGGGGAATGAGCAGTTCTTC. Protein sequence: CASSRTSGGNEQFF.

Comment on this clonotype: At one boundary the junction diverges from the germline segment, which might be a read error. The V gene is TRBV28, the J gene TRBJ2-1, with D maybe TRBD2 (5 bases). Germline CDR1 and CDR2: MDHEN and SYDVKM. The CDR3 extends over 12 amino acids. The CDR3 bases are TGTGCCAGCAGTTTATTGGGTAGGGAGCAGCTCTTC. Protein product: CASSLLGREQLF. The full variable domain, completed using reference TRBV28 and TRBJ2-1, is DVKVTQSSRYLVKRTGEKVFLECVQDMDHENMFWYRQDPGLGLRLIYFSYDVKMKEKGDIPEGYSVSREKKERFSLILESASTNQTSMYLCASSLLGREQLFGPGTRLTVL.

The chain couples TRBV12-3 or TRBV12-4 to TRBJ2-1, with TRBD2 identical over 13 bases. The CDR3 runs to 15 residues. The trim removed 6 bases at V and 6 bases at J, leaving 5 bases unmatched. CDR3 sequence reads: CASRKTSGRPNEQFF. The CDR3 nucleotides read TGTGCCAGCAGGAAGACTAGCGGGAGGCCCAATGAGCAGTTCTTC.

This chain links TRBV10-3 with TRBJ2-3, with D unresolved. The J call is uncertain, as TRBJ1-5 better fits the DNA end. The CDR3 spans 18 residues. The germline gives CDR1 ENHRY, CDR2 SYGVKD. The CDR3 DNA reads as TGTGCCATCAGTGAACCCCTCCGACTAGCGGGAACCACAGATATGCAGCATTTT. Translating gives CAISEPLRLAGTTDMQHF.

This clonotype was counted many times. This chain uses TRBV10-3 with TRBJ2-7; 12 bases are shared with TRBD1. With V trimmed by 2 bases and J by 4 bases, 3 bases remained unmatched. The CDR3 is made up of 15 amino acids. CDR1 is ENHRY and CDR2 is SYGVKD in the germline V gene. CDR3 sequence (DNA): TGTGCCATCAGTGAGAGGGACAGGGGGCTTTACGAGCAGTACTTC. It encodes CAISERDRGLYEQYF.

This sequence joins TRBV24-1 and TRBJ2-2; D is undetermined. Germline CDR1 reads KGHDR; CDR2 reads SFDVKD. The V end was cut by 5 bases, the J end by 2 bases, with 14 bases between. This CDR3 is built from 16 residues. CDR3 nucleotides: TGTGCCACCAGTGCCCGGGCGTCCGCTAACACCGGGGAGCTGTTTTTT. This translates into CATSARASANTGELFF.

A note on this clonotype: A much larger clonotype is one base distant, so this may be a read error. The gene calls are TRBV6-5 and TRBJ1-5; no definite D call. Germline V lookup: CDR1 MNHEY, CDR2 SVGAGI. CDR3 length equals 14 residues. DNA of the CDR3: TGTGTCAGCAGCCCCTCCCGGGACAATCAGCCCCAGCATTTT. Its translation: CVSSPSRDNQPQHF.

The chain joins TRBV28 to TRBJ1-5, with TRBD1 as a possible D gene (5 bases). The CDR3 is 12 amino acids. Germline lookup yields CDR1 MDHEN and CDR2 SYDVKM. Deletions cut 7 bases from V and 10 bases from J, with 14 bases between. The CDR3 loop reads CASTLGGVPQHF. Here the CDR3 DNA reads TGTGCCAGCACCCTCGGGGGGGTACCCCAGCATTTT.

Points on this clonotype: The CDR3 does not close with the conserved phenylalanine or tryptophan, likely indicating a read error. This chain uses TRBV4-3 with TRBJ1-3; 9 bases match TRBD1. Trimming cost V 6 bases and J 3 bases; bases outside gene matches: 9. CDR1 LGHNA and CDR2 YSLEER come from the germline V gene. The CDR3 runs 16 residues. In DNA form, the CDR3 reads TGCGCCAGCAGTCAAACAACAGGGGGCCGTGGAAACACCATATATTAT. Protein product: CASSQTTGGRGNTIYY.

On this clonotype: No conserved phenylalanine or tryptophan ends this CDR3, so it is likely a read error. The chain couples TRBV11-2 to TRBJ2-1; TRBD1 matches 7 bases. CDR1 and CDR2 from the germline V gene are SGHAT and FQNNGV. CDR3 length: 15 amino acids. The CDR3 nucleotides read TGTGCTAGCAGCTTCCCGGACAGGCTACGCCATGAGCAGTTCTTG. It translates to CASSFPDRLRHEQFL.

Concerning this clonotype: As the CDR3 is not closed by the conserved phenylalanine or tryptophan, this likely results from a read error. This chain links TRBV7-9 with TRBJ2-1, with 9 positions matching TRBD1. The germline V gene has CDR1 SEHNR and CDR2 FQNEAQ (reference sequence). The CDR3 spans 14 residues. J gave up 2 bases and V 6 bases, and 2 bases lay outside the gene matches. Written as DNA, the CDR3 is TGTGCCAGCAGAGGGGACAGGGCCTACAATGAGCAGTTCTTA. This encodes CASRGDRAYNEQFL.

The gene calls are TRBV11-2 and TRBJ2-7; D not resolved. The germline V gene encodes CDR1 SGHAT and CDR2 FQNNGV. The CDR3 loop spans 11 amino acids. CDR3 coding DNA: TGTATCAGCAGCTTGAGGTACGAGCAGTACTTC. The encoded protein is CISSLRYEQYF.

On this clonotype: This may stem from a read error, because a much larger clone lies one nucleotide away. CDR3 region: CASRGQGSGTKAFF. CDR3 DNA: TGTGCCAGCAGGGGACAGGGGTCGGGCACTAAAGCTTTCTTT. The chain employs TRBV6-5 and TRBJ1-1, with 10 positions matching TRBD1. The germline CDR1 and CDR2 sequences are MNHEY and SVGAGI. CDR3 length equals 14 residues.

The rearrangement joins TRBV11-2 to TRBJ2-1; D may match TRBD1 or TRBD2 (6 bases each). The germline V gene encodes CDR1 SGHAT and CDR2 FQNNGV. CDR3 length: 14 residues. Trimming took 10 bases from V and 9 from J, leaving 22 bases between them. The CDR3 region has the DNA TGTGCCAACTCGACTAGGGGGGCTACGATTGAGCAGTTCTTC. Protein: CANSTRGATIEQFF.

This clonotype was recorded a few times. The rearrangement joins TRBV24-1 to TRBJ1-1; 8 bases match TRBD1. Germline-derived CDR1 and CDR2 are KGHDR and SFDVKD. CDR3 length: 12 amino acids. J was trimmed by 4 bases and V by 8 bases; bases with no gene match: 2. Here the CDR3 reads CATKGQGTEAFF. The DNA of the CDR3 is TGTGCCACCAAAGGACAGGGCACTGAAGCTTTCTTT.

Concerning this clonotype: This may be a read error: a much more frequent sequence differs by one nucleotide. This CDR3 is CASSGGQGGQPQHF. The DNA of the CDR3 is TGTGCCAGCAGTGGCGGCCAGGGAGGTCAGCCCCAGCATTTT. The chain uses TRBV6-1 and TRBJ1-5; possibly TRBD1 for D (5 bases). Germline values: CDR1 MNHNS, CDR2 SASEGT. The CDR3 runs 14 residues. The V end lost 4 bases, the J end lost 6 bases, and 13 bases lay between the germline ends.

As regards this clonotype: A much larger clonotype is one base distant, so this may be a read error. This chain joins TRBV6-1 and TRBJ2-7, with D possibly being TRBD1 (6 bases). CDR1 is MNHNS, CDR2 SASEGT, per germline. The CDR3 is 13 amino acids. CDR3 coding DNA: TGTACCAGCAAAAGACAGGTGACCTACGAGCAGTACTTC. Translated: CTSKRQVTYEQYF.

The V gene is TRBV4-3, the J gene TRBJ2-1; possible D gene TRBD2, 6 bases. CDR1 LGHNA and CDR2 YSLEER come from the germline V gene. The CDR3 covers 20 residues. Trimming took 0 bases from V and 9 from J, leaving 30 bases between them. CDR3 sequence (DNA): TGCGCCAGCAGCCAAGATCACCTTCCGGGACTGGGCGTGGGGTGGGGTGAGCAGTTCTTC. It yields the protein CASSQDHLPGLGVGWGEQFF.

Of note for this clonotype: One end of the junction is discordant with germline, which a read error may explain. This chain uses TRBV6-5 with TRBJ2-2, with D perhaps given as TRBD1 or TRBD2 (5 bases each). The CDR3 is 16 amino acids. Germline CDR1 MNHEY, CDR2 SVGAGI. Written as DNA, the CDR3 is TGTACCAGCAGTTCCCTTCTACCGGGACGGATCGGGGAGCTGCTTTTT. Translating gives CTSSSLLPGRIGELLF.

This clonotype came up many times. The chain carries TRBV6-1 and TRBJ2-2, with D perhaps TRBD2 (5 bases). The CDR3 is made up of 15 amino acids. The V end lost 5 bases, the J end lost 5 bases, and 15 bases lay between the germline ends. Germline V gene lookup returns CDR1 MNHNS and CDR2 SASEGT. The CDR3, as DNA: TGTGCCAGCAGTCGGGGATTGGGAGTTACCGGGGAGCTGTTTTTT. This translates into CASSRGLGVTGELFF.

With regard to this clonotype: This may be a read error: a much more frequent sequence differs by one nucleotide. The rearrangement joins TRBV12-3 or TRBV12-4 to TRBJ2-7; 10 bases are a match to TRBD2. This CDR3 has 15 residues. The junction had 7 bases not matched to a gene; V was cut back by 5 bases and J by 3 bases. CDR3 protein: CASSLVGLALYEQYF. The CDR3 bases are TGTGCCAGCAGTCTCGTGGGACTAGCGCTCTACGAGCAGTACTTC.

Comments on this clonotype: This likely comes from a read error, as the CDR3 has no conserved phenylalanine or tryptophan at its end. This chain uses TRBV11-1 with TRBJ2-1; 7 bases align to TRBD1. In germline, CDR1 is SGHAT, CDR2 FQDESV (reference sequence). The CDR3 consists of 15 residues. CDR3 in DNA: TGTGCCTGCAGCTACAACAGGGGTAGCGACAATGAGCAGTTCTAC. This encodes CACSYNRGSDNEQFY.

With respect to this clonotype: A much larger clone is a single base away; this may be a read error. J is TRBJ2-7 and V is TRBV12-3 or TRBV12-4; D uncertain. The V end lost 8 bases, the J end lost 2 bases, and 13 bases lay between the germline ends. This CDR3 has 13 amino acids. CDR3 residues: CASGYPGAYEQYF. The CDR3 nucleotides read TGTGCCAGCGGTTACCCAGGAGCCTACGAGCAGTACTTC.

Details on this clonotype: At one end the junction does not follow the germline gene, possibly because of a read error. The gene calls are TRBV11-1 and TRBJ2-3; tentative D call: TRBD2 (5 bases). Germline CDR1 is SGHAT and CDR2 is FQDESV (reference sequence). The length of the CDR3 is 18 residues. The CDR3: CASSLSQASRRKTDTQYF. The CDR3 DNA is TGTGCTAGCAGCTTATCCCAGGCTAGCAGGAGGAAAACAGATACGCAGTATTTT.

Regarding this clonotype: It may be a read error: a sequence one base away is much more abundant. The rearrangement links TRBV5-4 to TRBJ2-7; 11 nucleotides agree with TRBD2. Germline CDR1 reads SGHNT; CDR2 reads YYREEE (reference sequence). This CDR3 contains 15 residues. The CDR3 region has the DNA TGTGCCAGCAGCTTGACTAGCGGGAGTGGGTACGCGCAGTACTTC. This encodes CASSLTSGSGYAQYF.

About this clonotype itself: Because the CDR3 is missing its conserved closing phenylalanine or tryptophan, this is likely a read error. No DNA is shown, since the ends of the CDR3 on it are uncertain; the CDR3 is the one TCRdb lists. This rearrangement joins TRBV11-2 to TRBJ2-1; the table calls TRBD2, which could not be checked here. Germline CDR1 reads SGHAT; CDR2 reads FQNNGV. With termini counted, the CDR3 has 12 amino acids. The CDR3 sequence: CASSLQLAGTFL.

Comment on this clonotype: Relative to the germline gene, one junction end is altered; a read error may explain this. J is TRBJ1-1 and V is TRBV11-2, with 9 bases fitting TRBD1. The CDR3 spans 15 residues. The V gene's germline CDR1 is SGHAT and CDR2 FQNNGV. CDR3 coding DNA: TGTGCCAGCAGCTTTCGACAGGGGGGGAAAACTGAAGATTTCTTT. It specifies CASSFRQGGKTEDFF.

The rearrangement joins TRBV4-1 to TRBJ1-1; no firm D call. The germline V gene has CDR1 MGHRA and CDR2 YSYEKL. Trimming shortened V by 4 bases and J by 7 bases, and 19 bases separated the two germline ends. CDR3 length: 15 amino acids. CDR3 nucleotides: TGCGCCAGCAGCCCCCGAGGTATAAAAGGAGGTGAAGCTTTCTTT. Its translation: CASSPRGIKGGEAFF.